This T cell receptor beta chain was sequenced during a study of PD-L1 blockade in urothelial cancer. CDR1 SQVTM and CDR2 ANQGSEA come from the germline V gene. The CDR3 region is 9 residues in length, termini included. This clone showed up just a few times. Here the CDR3 omits its conserved ending phenylalanine or tryptophan, so a read error is the likely source. It is unclear where the CDR3 begins or ends on the DNA, so no DNA is shown, and the CDR3 is as TCRdb lists it. Generated by immunoSEQ multiplex PCR, the TCRdb table keeps only in-frame clones and is missing some. The sample holds roughly 63,000 clones, about 76% seen once. The time point here: pretreatment peripheral blood.

The chain uses TRBV29-1 and TRBJ1-1. Sequenced material: PBMCs, taken around atezolizumab (anti-PD-L1) treatment. The clonotype was recovered from a man in his 70s with urothelial cancer. This CDR3 reads CSVEGPHSL.